Presented here are 17 T cell receptor beta chains from one specimen sequenced in a study of tumor T cells in aggressive B-cell lymphoma (dated by TCRdb to 2015 to 2018). Libraries were prepared through the immunoSEQ multiplex PCR assay. TCRdb took over this immuneACCESS table, retaining in-frame rearrangements with V and J assigned. Such tables are incomplete; in checked studies, under half of the missing clones stem from an unresolved V gene, and the remainder is unexplained. The sample data list approximately 4,300 clones, and approximately 81% of these were observed just once. The top ten clonotypes cover roughly 4.8% of the sample. Input material: tumor tissue. These receptors came from an adult with diffuse large B cell lymphoma.

J is TRBJ2-2 and V is TRBV29-1, with unresolved D. The V gene lost 3 bases and the J gene lost 3 bases, with 5 bases spanning the gap. The germline V gene encodes CDR1 SQVTM and CDR2 ANQGSEA. The CDR3 loop spans 12 amino acids. CDR3 nucleotide sequence: TGCAGCGTTGAGCAGTACACCGGGGAGCTGTTTTTT. Amino acids: CSVEQYTGELFF.

The chain carries TRBV4-2 and TRBJ2-1; weak D call: TRBD2 (6 bases). The V gene's germline CDR1 is LGHNA and CDR2 YNFKEQ. The V gene lost 4 bases and the J gene lost 8 bases, with 12 bases spanning the gap. The CDR3 length is 13 residues. Here the CDR3 reads CASSRGEADEQFF. In DNA form, the CDR3 reads TGTGCCAGCAGCCGGGGGGAAGCGGATGAGCAGTTCTTC.

V usage is TRBV4-3 and J usage is TRBJ2-1, with TRBD2 identical over 10 bases. The CDR3 is made up of 16 amino acids. V gave up 4 bases and J gave up 7 bases; unmatched junction bases: 10. Germline V CDR1 and CDR2: LGHNA, YSLEER. For the CDR3, the DNA is TGCGCCAGCAGCCGAGAAAGCGGGAGGGCCGTTAATGAGCAGTTCTTC. Protein sequence: CASSRESGRAVNEQFF.

The rearrangement joins TRBV5-6 to TRBJ2-3, with a possible D match to TRBD2 (6 bases). This CDR3 comprises 15 residues. Germline lookup yields CDR1 SGHDT and CDR2 YYEEEE. Trimming stripped 4 bases from V and 1 base from J, with 13 bases between. For the CDR3, the DNA is TGTGCCAGCAGCACACTAGCTCTGCGCACAGATACGCAGTATTTT. Its translation is CASSTLALRTDTQYF.

This sequence joins TRBV30 and TRBJ2-3; 10 nucleotides agree with TRBD2. With 1 base clipped from V and 2 bases from J, the junction kept 12 bases outside the gene matches. The CDR3 totals 18 residues. CDR1 GTSNPN and CDR2 SVGIG come from the germline V gene (reference sequence). CDR3 loop: CAWSGFSRLAGATDTQYF. CDR3 sequence (DNA): TGTGCCTGGAGTGGATTCAGTCGACTAGCGGGCGCCACAGATACGCAGTATTTT.

This clone was seen only a few times. The V and J genes are TRBV19 and TRBJ2-1, with D tentatively TRBD2 (7 bases). The CDR3 sequence is 17 residues long. V was trimmed by 0 bases and J by 4 bases, leaving 16 bases between them. Germline CDR1 reads LNHDA; CDR2 reads SQIVND (reference sequence). Written as DNA, the CDR3 is TGTGCCAGTAGTATAGATTTCCCCGGGGGGCCGTACAATGAGCAGTTCTTC. Protein sequence: CASSIDFPGGPYNEQFF.

This chain connects TRBV4-3 to TRBJ2-1; 13 nucleotides line up with TRBD2. Trimming cost V 0 bases and J 5 bases; bases outside gene matches: 10. CDR1 is LGHNA and CDR2 is YSLEER in the germline V gene. CDR3 size: 19 residues. The CDR3 sequence is CASSQDPGLAGRPHNEQFF. For the CDR3, the DNA is TGCGCCAGCAGCCAAGACCCGGGACTAGCGGGAAGGCCTCACAATGAGCAGTTCTTC.

V gene TRBV5-8 combines with J gene TRBJ1-2; no definite D call. The CDR3 loop spans 14 amino acids. Germline V CDR1 and CDR2: SGHTS, YDEGEE. V was shortened by 2 bases and J by 0 bases, with 8 bases between the two germline ends. DNA for the CDR3: TGTGCCAGCAGCTTACACAGCCCTAACTATGGCTACACCTTC. Protein product: CASSLHSPNYGYTF.

The CDR3 bases are TGTGCCAGCAGCTTAGATCGCAGTATGGCTGGCTACACCTTC. Translated: CASSLDRSMAGYTF. The rearrangement joins TRBV11-2 to TRBJ1-2, with unresolved D. Germline V gene lookup returns CDR1 SGHAT and CDR2 FQNNGV. The ends were cut back, 0 bases at V and 7 bases at J, with 12 bases in the middle. The CDR3 spans 14 residues. Based on the CDR3 plus reference TRBV11-2 and TRBJ1-2, the full variable domain is EAGVAQSPRYKIIEKRQSVAFWCNPISGHATLYWYQQILGQGPKLLIQFQNNGVVDDSQLPKDRFSAERLKGVDSTLKIQPAKLEDSAVYLCASSLDRSMAGYTFGSGTRLTVV.

This rearrangement joins TRBV21-1 to TRBJ1-5; the table's D call of TRBD1 was not tested on the DNA. TRBV21-1 is noted as a pseudogene. The CDR3 contains 17 residues. For the CDR3, the DNA is TGTGCCAGCAGCACTTACTCCGGGACAGACGTAGATCAGCCCCAGCATTTT. Its protein product is CASSTYSGTDVDQPQHF.

This sequence joins TRBV19 and TRBJ2-2; D might be TRBD1 (5 bases). CDR1 and CDR2 from the germline V gene are LNHDA and SQIVND (reference sequence). V lost 4 bases and J 7 bases, leaving 7 bases between the germline ends. The CDR3 has 12 residues. For the CDR3, the DNA is TGTGCCAGTAGTACAGGGCTCGGGGAGCTGTTTTTT. Protein product: CASSTGLGELFF.

This clone was found a few times. V is TRBV4-3 and J is TRBJ2-7; no clear D. Germline CDR1 and CDR2: LGHNA and YSLEER. V was shortened by 1 base and J by 4 bases, with 11 bases between the two germline ends. The CDR3 is 14 amino acids. CDR3 sequence: CASSQGQVGYEQYF. CDR3 nucleotide sequence: TGCGCCAGCAGCCAAGGGCAGGTTGGGTACGAGCAGTACTTC.

The J gene is TRBJ2-7, the V gene TRBV18, with 8 bases lining up with TRBD1. Trimming took 8 bases from V and 2 from J; bases not matched to a gene: 14. This CDR3 region has 16 residues. The germline V gene encodes CDR1 KGHSH and CDR2 LQKENI. The CDR3 bases are TGTGCCAGCGCATCGCGATCAGGGGGCCCTGCCTACGAGCAGTACTTC. Encoded protein: CASASRSGGPAYEQYF. The full variable domain, rest sourced from reference TRBV18 and TRBJ2-7, is NAGVMQNPRHLVRRRGQEARLRCSPMKGHSHVYWYRQLPEEGLKFMVYLQKENIIDESGMPKERFSAEFPKEGPSILRIQQVVRGDSAAYFCASASRSGGPAYEQYFGPGTRLTVT.

Points on this clone: Since no conserved phenylalanine or tryptophan closes the CDR3, a read error is the likely cause. The chain has TRBV15 and TRBJ1-2; TRBD1 aligns across 7 bases. The V segment lost 1 base and the J segment 4 bases; nucleotides outside the gene matches: 15. The germline V gene has CDR1 LNHNV and CDR2 YYDKDF (reference sequence). This CDR3 is built from 18 residues. CDR3 amino acids: CATSRGTHRGEQSYGYTS. The DNA of the CDR3 is TGTGCCACCAGCAGAGGGACACACAGGGGAGAGCAGAGCTATGGCTACACCTCC.

Only a few counts were recorded for this clone. CDR3 bases: TGTGCCAGCAGCTTCGACAGGAGTTATGGCTACACCTTC. Residues: CASSFDRSYGYTF. The chain joins TRBV7-3 to TRBJ1-2, with D possibly being TRBD1 (6 bases). The CDR3 is made up of 13 amino acids. The germline gives CDR1 SGHTA, CDR2 FQGTGA. Trimming pared 3 bases from V and 5 bases from J, leaving 10 bases between.

The chain recombines TRBV5-1 with TRBJ1-1; D is possibly TRBD1 (5 bases). The V end was cut by 4 bases, the J end by 2 bases, with 15 bases between. The CDR3 totals 15 residues. Germline V gene lookup returns CDR1 SGHRS and CDR2 YFSETQ. CDR3 in amino acids: CASSPVQGINTEAFF. The CDR3 DNA sequence: TGCGCCAGCAGCCCGGTTCAGGGCATTAACACTGAAGCTTTCTTT.

The CDR3 coding sequence is TGTGCCAGCAGTTACCTGTTTGGACGCGGCGGGGAGCAGTACTTC. It codes for CASSYLFGRGGEQYF. The V call is TRBV6-5, the J call TRBJ2-7; TRBD2 is a possible D gene (5 bases). Trimming cost V 2 bases and J 7 bases, with 18 bases left between them. The CDR3 has 15 residues. The V gene's germline CDR1 is MNHEY and CDR2 SVGAGI.